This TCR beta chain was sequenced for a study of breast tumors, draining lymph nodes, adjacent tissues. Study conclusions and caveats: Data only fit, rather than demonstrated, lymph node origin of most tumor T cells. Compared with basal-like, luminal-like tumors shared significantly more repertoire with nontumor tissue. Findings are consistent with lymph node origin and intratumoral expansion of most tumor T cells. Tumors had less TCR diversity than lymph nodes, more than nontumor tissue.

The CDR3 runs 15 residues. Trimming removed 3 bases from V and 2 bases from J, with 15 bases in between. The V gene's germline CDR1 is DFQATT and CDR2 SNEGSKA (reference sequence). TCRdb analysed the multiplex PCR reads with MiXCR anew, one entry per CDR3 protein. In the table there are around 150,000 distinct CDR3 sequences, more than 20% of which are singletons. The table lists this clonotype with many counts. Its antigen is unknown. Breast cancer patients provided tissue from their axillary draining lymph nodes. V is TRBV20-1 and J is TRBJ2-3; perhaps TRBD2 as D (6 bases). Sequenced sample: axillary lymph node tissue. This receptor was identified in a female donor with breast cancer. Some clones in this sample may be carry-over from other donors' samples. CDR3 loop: CSASLSGVDTDTQYF. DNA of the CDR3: TGCAGTGCTAGTTTGTCGGGGGTCGACACAGATACGCAGTATTTT.